A few counts support the clone carrying this T cell receptor beta chain. The CDR3 contains 16 residues. Germline-derived CDR1 and CDR2 are MNHNY and SVGAGI (reference sequence). V trimming: 5 bases; J trimming: 6 bases; junction bases outside the gene matches: 12. The entry originates in a study of blood T cell repertoires in COVID-19. Study context: Collection of acute and convalescent COVID-19 samples took place in the United States, Italy and Spain. The cDNA or gDNA used as material had been derived from T cells, B-cell-depleted T cells, or PBMCs.

As handled by the study authors: Amplification of reference gene primers was used by the study to estimate nucleated cell counts. Sequencing used immunoSEQ multiplex PCR; TCRdb keeps in-frame clones, though not all of them. Clone size and the V and J calls come from that table; the DNA yielded D and trimming. The sample includes 70,000 to 85,000 clones, approximately 78% of them seen just once. The chain links TRBV6-6 to TRBJ2-2, with 7 bases matching TRBD2. The sequence came from a human donor in a cohort sampled during active COVID-19. The source material was peripheral blood. The CDR3 DNA sequence: TGTGCCAGCAGTCGAGTGTGGCAGGCGGGGGCCGGGGAGCTGTTTTTT. Translated: CASSRVWQAGAGELFF.